A selection of T cell receptor beta chains follows, all from one sample in a study of cytomegalovirus exposure and HLA in healthy donors. Libraries were prepared by immunoSEQ multiplex PCR; TCRdb keeps only in-frame clonotypes and omits some of them. In total, the table holds 95,000 to 150,000 clones. The sample taken for sequencing was PBMCs. Every receptor here comes from a man aged 25-40 years in good health and CMV-seronegative. CDR3s include the opening cysteine and the closing phenylalanine or tryptophan. Each record gives: CDR3 protein, CDR3 DNA, J gene, V gene, D gene. The D gene is left open where the match is weak.

cdr3_aa: CASRLAGTTGELFF
cdr3_nt: TGTGCCAGCAGACTAGCGGGGACAACCGGGGAGCTGTTTTTT
j_call: TRBJ2-2
v_call: TRBV2
d_call: TRBD2

cdr3_aa: CAIRGGGANVLTF
cdr3_nt: TGTGCCATCAGAGGCGGAGGGGCCAACGTCCTGACTTTC
j_call: TRBJ2-6
v_call: TRBV10-3
d_call: -

cdr3_aa: CASSQDRVGEQFF
cdr3_nt: TGTGCCAGCAGCCAAGATCGAGTTGGTGAGCAGTTCTTC
j_call: TRBJ2-1
v_call: TRBV4-2
d_call: -

cdr3_aa: CASSLAGDNEQFF
cdr3_nt: TGTGCCAGTAGTCTGGCGGGAGACAATGAGCAGTTCTTC
j_call: TRBJ2-1
v_call: TRBV19
d_call: TRBD2

cdr3_aa: CASSLPERGGYTF
cdr3_nt: TGTGCCAGCAGTCTTCCCGAGCGCGGAGGCTACACCTTC
j_call: TRBJ1-2
v_call: TRBV28
d_call: -

cdr3_aa: CASSLRLAGVTDTQYF
cdr3_nt: TGTGCCAGCAGCTTAAGACTAGCGGGAGTAACAGATACGCAGTATTTT
j_call: TRBJ2-3
v_call: TRBV7-3
d_call: TRBD2

cdr3_aa: CASSYLVANPEAFF
cdr3_nt: TGTGCCAGCAGTTACCTCGTCGCGAACCCCGAAGCTTTCTTT
j_call: TRBJ1-1
v_call: TRBV6-6
d_call: -

cdr3_aa: CASSSTGVDTQYF
cdr3_nt: TGCGCCAGCAGCTCGACAGGGGTAGATACGCAGTATTTT
j_call: TRBJ2-3
v_call: TRBV5-1
d_call: TRBD1

cdr3_aa: CASSLGQNTEAFF
cdr3_nt: TGTGCCAGCTCACTCGGACAGAACACTGAAGCTTTCTTT
j_call: TRBJ1-1
v_call: TRBV18
d_call: -

cdr3_aa: CASSKAGRDNEQFF
cdr3_nt: TGTGCCAGTAGTAAAGCGGGAAGGGACAATGAGCAGTTCTTC
j_call: TRBJ2-1
v_call: TRBV19
d_call: TRBD2

cdr3_aa: CASSPRGSPDTGELFF
cdr3_nt: TGCGCCAGCAGCCCTAGGGGATCCCCCGACACCGGGGAGCTGTTTTTT
j_call: TRBJ2-2
v_call: TRBV5-1
d_call: -

cdr3_aa: CASSLMERYEQYF
cdr3_nt: TGTGCCAGCAGCTTGATGGAGCGGTACGAGCAGTACTTC
j_call: TRBJ2-7
v_call: TRBV7-9
d_call: -

cdr3_aa: CAISESSSTGEYF
cdr3_nt: TGTGCCATCAGTGAGTCAAGCTCTACGGGGGAGTACTTC
j_call: TRBJ2-7
v_call: TRBV10-3
d_call: -

cdr3_aa: CASSGGAGVMNTEAFF
cdr3_nt: TGTGCCAGCAGCGGGGGGGCAGGGGTCATGAACACTGAAGCTTTCTTT
j_call: TRBJ1-1
v_call: TRBV7-9
d_call: -

cdr3_aa: CASSGTSGRPFTNTGELFF
cdr3_nt: TGTGCCAGCAGCGGGACTAGCGGGAGACCCTTTACGAACACCGGGGAGCTGTTTTTT
j_call: TRBJ2-2
v_call: TRBV9
d_call: TRBD2

cdr3_aa: CASRESGSNEQFF
cdr3_nt: TGTGCCAGCAGAGAGAGCGGGAGTAATGAGCAGTTCTTC
j_call: TRBJ2-1
v_call: TRBV6-4
d_call: TRBD2

cdr3_aa: CAWSVPATGTEAFF
cdr3_nt: TGTGCCTGGAGTGTACCGGCGACGGGCACTGAAGCTTTCTTT
j_call: TRBJ1-1
v_call: TRBV30
d_call: -

cdr3_aa: CASSSGTSGSVTDTQYF
cdr3_nt: TGTGCCAGCAGCTCCGGGACTAGCGGGAGTGTGACAGATACGCAGTATTTT
j_call: TRBJ2-3
v_call: TRBV5-5
d_call: TRBD2

cdr3_aa: CASSLARSSYEQYF
cdr3_nt: TGTGCCAGCAGCTTAGCGAGGAGCTCCTACGAGCAGTACTTC
j_call: TRBJ2-7
v_call: TRBV13
d_call: -

cdr3_aa: CASSPGRGNYGYTF
cdr3_nt: TGTGCCAGCAGCCCTGGAAGGGGTAACTATGGCTACACCTTC
j_call: TRBJ1-2
v_call: TRBV2
d_call: -

cdr3_aa: CASSLTVEGAFF
cdr3_nt: TGTGCCAGCAGCCTTACCGTCGAGGGAGCTTTCTTT
j_call: TRBJ1-1
v_call: TRBV28
d_call: -

cdr3_aa: CASSYSPGVYEQYF
cdr3_nt: TGTGCCAGCAGTTACTCTCCAGGGGTCTACGAGCAGTACTTC
j_call: TRBJ2-7
v_call: TRBV6-5
d_call: -

cdr3_aa: CASRTSGGETQYF
cdr3_nt: TGTGCCAGCAGGACTAGCGGGGGAGAGACCCAGTACTTC
j_call: TRBJ2-5
v_call: TRBV2
d_call: TRBD2

cdr3_aa: CASNRGLVDQEQFF
cdr3_nt: TGTGCCAGCAACCGGGGACTAGTAGACCAAGAGCAGTTCTTC
j_call: TRBJ2-1
v_call: TRBV6-1
d_call: TRBD2

cdr3_aa: CASSYGTGDEAFF
cdr3_nt: TGTGCCAGCAGTTACGGGACAGGAGATGAAGCTTTCTTT
j_call: TRBJ1-1
v_call: TRBV9
d_call: TRBD1

cdr3_aa: CSVEGRGGGSGEKLFF
cdr3_nt: TGCAGCGTTGAAGGGCGGGGGGGAGGCAGTGGAGAAAAACTGTTTTTT
j_call: TRBJ1-4
v_call: TRBV29-1
d_call: -

cdr3_aa: CASSMGDNYEQYF
cdr3_nt: TGTGCCAGTAGTATGGGGGACAACTACGAGCAGTACTTC
j_call: TRBJ2-7
v_call: TRBV19
d_call: -

cdr3_aa: CASRPGLGHEQYF
cdr3_nt: TGTGCCAGCAGACCTGGACTAGGTCACGAGCAGTACTTC
j_call: TRBJ2-7
v_call: TRBV5-4
d_call: TRBD2

cdr3_aa: CASSLGGALWGNTIYF
cdr3_nt: TGTGCCAGCAGCCTCGGCGGAGCCCTTTGGGGAAACACCATATATTTT
j_call: TRBJ1-3
v_call: TRBV14
d_call: -

cdr3_aa: CASSQWAGQGADEQYF
cdr3_nt: TGCGCCAGCAGCCAATGGGCGGGACAGGGGGCCGACGAGCAGTACTTC
j_call: TRBJ2-7
v_call: TRBV4-1
d_call: TRBD1

cdr3_aa: CASSSPRLGIGELFF
cdr3_nt: TGTGCCAGCAGTTCCCCGAGACTCGGCATCGGGGAGCTGTTTTTT
j_call: TRBJ2-2
v_call: TRBV28
d_call: -

cdr3_aa: CASSTNRDLGEQFF
cdr3_nt: TGTGCCAGCAGCACGAATAGGGACTTGGGTGAGCAGTTCTTC
j_call: TRBJ2-1
v_call: TRBV11-1
d_call: -

cdr3_aa: CASSQDEVQIMVTEAFF
cdr3_nt: TGCGCCAGCAGCCAAGATGAAGTCCAGATTATGGTCACTGAAGCTTTCTTT
j_call: TRBJ1-1
v_call: TRBV4-1
d_call: -